This T cell receptor (beta chain) originates from a study of HIV-infected patients and healthy controls. Study-level points and caveats: MAIT alpha-chain CDR3s were frequent in healthy controls, depleted in HIV+.

CDR1 MDHEN and CDR2 SYDVKM come from the germline V gene. Germline trimming cut 4 bases from V and 6 bases from J; bases unmatched to any gene: 10. CDR3 size: 16 residues. Whole blood was used without fractionation, so all unsorted peripheral T cells were included. cDNA was made from about 500 ng RNA using alpha and beta constant primers. Each of the alpha and beta chains got its own library through chain-specific third strand synthesis with indices. One entry per CDR3 protein results from TCRdb running MiXCR on the 5' RACE reads. The sample yields 18,000 or so distinct CDR3 sequences, 10% to 15% seen once. At least ten counts were recorded for this clonotype. Antigen: not known.

The sample comprised blood. This TCR came from an adult in good health. The chain couples TRBV28 to TRBJ1-4; the match to TRBD1 covers 8 bases. The CDR3 loop reads CASSSQGALIYEKLFF. As DNA, the CDR3 is TGTGCCAGCAGTTCCCAGGGGGCACTGATATATGAAAAACTGTTTTTT.